This TCR beta chain was found in a study of CD8 T cells in Susac syndrome. V was pared by 0 bases and J by 5 bases, with 15 bases between. CDR1 SGHRS and CDR2 YFSETQ come from the germline V gene. The CDR3 has 15 amino acids. Healthy donors, matched for age and sex, constituted the control group. Negative isolation yielded the CD8+ and CD4+ T cells, while FACS enriched the TEMRA cells. Reverse transcription of roughly 0.5 to 1 ug RNA was carried out with random hexamers. Amplification of TCR beta CDR3 used immunoSEQ multiplex PCR across 54 Vbeta and 13 Jbeta. TCRdb re-derived calls from the immunoSEQ multiplex PCR reads in MiXCR, one entry per CDR3 protein. Of approximately 170,000 distinct CDR3 sequences listed, around 92% are singletons.

The rearrangement joins TRBV5-1 to TRBJ2-7; no clear D. Sequenced material: CD4+ T cells from PBMCs. The receptor comes from a human donor in good health. In DNA, the CDR3 is TGCGCCAGCAGCTTGGCTTTGGTAATGTACAACGAGCAGTACTTC. Its translation: CASSLALVMYNEQYF. The full variable domain, in which reference TRBV5-1 and TRBJ2-7 provide the parts outside the CDR3, is KAGVTQTPRYLIKTRGQQVTLSCSPISGHRSVSWYQQTPGQGLQFLFEYFSETQRNKGNFPGRFSGRQFSNSRSEMNVSTLELGDSALYLCASSLALVMYNEQYFGPGTRLTVT.